The 27 T cell receptor beta chains given below trace back to one sample, sequenced in a study of blood T cells in healthy people across ages. Then a second PCR, running roughly 7 to 11 cycles, was carried out with a sample-barcoded 5' primer and a J-beta primer mix. TCRdb recomputed calls from the 5' RACE reads with MiXCR, one row per CDR3 protein. The sample consists of 800,000 to 950,000 distinct CDR3 sequences, 25% to 35% of them appearing once. The data were also submitted as part of a second study, on T cells of mothers and their children.

The sample consisted of blood. These receptors all stem from a woman between 40 and 50 years old in good health.

This clonotype was observed once. Since a much larger clone is just one base distant, this may be a read error. The V call is TRBV28, the J call TRBJ1-4; D unclear. There are 15 residues in the CDR3. Germline loops: CDR1 MDHEN, CDR2 SYDVKM. CDR3 residues: CASLPPYAGNEKRFF. CDR3 DNA sequence: TGTGCCAGCCTTCCACCGTACGCCGGGAATGAAAAACGGTTTTTT. Combining the CDR3 with reference TRBV28 and TRBJ1-4 gives the whole variable domain DVKVTQSSRYLVKRTGEKVFLECVQDMDHENMFWYRQDPGLGLRLIYFSYDVKMKEKGDIPEGYSVSREKKERFSLILESASTNQTSMYLCASLPPYAGNEKRFFGSGTQLSVL.

Many counts were recorded for this clonotype. The chain recombines TRBV20-1 with TRBJ1-2, with 7 nucleotides matching TRBD1. Germline V gives CDR1 DFQATT, CDR2 SNEGSKA (reference sequence). V lost 6 bases, J lost 2 bases, and 12 bases stayed unmatched. This CDR3 has 15 residues. The CDR3 nucleotides are TGCAGTGCGCCCCCGTCCGGGACAGCGAACTATGGCTACACCTTC. Residues: CSAPPSGTANYGYTF.

This clonotype was seen at least ten times. The V gene is TRBV18, the J gene TRBJ1-1, with D tentatively TRBD1 (5 bases). Germline CDR1 is KGHSH and CDR2 is LQKENI. V lost 3 bases and J 6 bases, leaving 11 bases between the germline ends. The CDR3 has 13 amino acids. Written as DNA, the CDR3 is TGTGCCAGCTCACCCATCGGGGGTCCTGAAGCTTTCTTT. Protein sequence: CASSPIGGPEAFF.

V gene TRBV15 combines with J gene TRBJ2-5; either TRBD1 or TRBD2 may fit D (6 bases each). V lost 2 bases and J lost 5, with 15 bases in between. The CDR3 is 15 residues long. Germline lookup yields CDR1 LNHNV and CDR2 YYDKDF (reference sequence). CDR3 in DNA: TGTGCCACCAGCAGAAGGGGGGAGTCTTGGGAGACCCAGTACTTC. Translating gives CATSRRGESWETQYF.

A few counts support this clonotype. The genes are TRBV7-9 and TRBJ2-3; 8 bases line up with TRBD1. V lost 5 bases and J lost 1; bases outside the gene matches: 5. Germline values: CDR1 SEHNR, CDR2 FQNEAQ (reference sequence). The length of the CDR3 is 15 residues. The CDR3 nucleotides are TGTGCCAGCAGCCGCGGACAGGGAGGCACAGATACGCAGTATTTT. Translating it yields CASSRGQGGTDTQYF.

This clonotype was seen repeatedly, ten times or more. The chain recombines TRBV28 with TRBJ1-2; no clear D. V lost 2 bases and J 4 bases, leaving 8 bases between the germline ends. This CDR3 contains 13 residues. Germline assignment: CDR1 MDHEN and CDR2 SYDVKM. The CDR3 bases are TGTGCCAGCAGTTTAGGCCAGTTCTATGGCTACACCTTC. Its translation: CASSLGQFYGYTF.

This clonotype was picked up many times. The chain recombines TRBV7-2 with TRBJ2-1; D may be TRBD2 (5 bases). With 5 bases removed from V and 7 bases from J, the gap between germline ends came to 24 bases. The CDR3 spans 17 residues. Germline V CDR1 and CDR2: SGHTA, FQGNSA. The CDR3 DNA reads TGTGCCAGCAGCGCGGCGGCGGGCACTAGAGCCGGTAATGAGCAGTTCTTC. Its protein product is CASSAAAGTRAGNEQFF.

This clonotype was picked up many times. The chain joins TRBV3-1 to TRBJ2-1; maybe TRBD2 (5 bases). Germline-derived CDR1 and CDR2 are LGHDT and YNNKEL (reference sequence). The CDR3 contains 13 residues. V was shortened by 3 bases and J by 6 bases, with 9 bases between the two germline ends. The CDR3 DNA is TGTGCCAGCAGCCAGGTAACTAGCAATGAGCAGTTCTTC. It translates to CASSQVTSNEQFF.

This clonotype came up once. One junction end disagrees with the germline gene, perhaps due to a read error. Written as DNA, the CDR3 is TGTGCCATCAGGGGTCCCGGACCGAATCAGTCCCAGCATTTT. Translating gives CAIRGPGPNQSQHF. The rearrangement links TRBV10-3 to TRBJ1-5; no reliable D call. Germline CDR1 ENHRY, CDR2 SYGVKD. This CDR3 is built from 14 residues.

The sample holds many counts of this clonotype. The V call is TRBV11-2, the J call TRBJ2-7; tentative D call: TRBD1 (6 bases). The CDR3 runs 16 residues. CDR1 is SGHAT and CDR2 is FQNNGV in the germline V gene. V gave up 4 bases and J gave up 0 bases, with 16 bases separating them. The CDR3 region has the DNA TGTGCCAGCAGCTATGGACAGAATGATATCTCCTACGAGCAGTACTTC. Protein: CASSYGQNDISYEQYF. The entire variable domain, with the rest obtained from reference TRBV11-2 and TRBJ2-7, is as follows: EAGVAQSPRYKIIEKRQSVAFWCNPISGHATLYWYQQILGQGPKLLIQFQNNGVVDDSQLPKDRFSAERLKGVDSTLKIQPAKLEDSAVYLCASSYGQNDISYEQYFGPGTRLTVT.

This clonotype has just one count. The V and J genes are TRBV28 and TRBJ1-5, with TRBD1 as a possible D gene (5 bases). Germline V gives CDR1 MDHEN, CDR2 SYDVKM. This CDR3 has 15 amino acids. The ends were cut back, 5 bases at V and 4 bases at J, with 15 bases in the middle. The CDR3 nucleotides are TGTGCCAGCAGTGTTGGGGGGAGAGCGAATCAGCCCCAGCATTTT. This sequence encodes CASSVGGRANQPQHF.

This clonotype was counted at least ten times. The J gene is TRBJ2-4, the V gene TRBV7-2, with a tentative D call TRBD2 (6 bases). This CDR3 spans 15 amino acids. Germline-derived CDR1 and CDR2 are SGHTA and FQGNSA. V was clipped by 5 bases and J by 7 bases, with 18 bases between them. The DNA for the CDR3 is TGTGCCAGCAGCCTAGAAGGGCGGGGCGGTAACATTCAGTACTTC. This encodes CASSLEGRGGNIQYF. The full variable domain, with the rest looked up from reference TRBV7-2 and TRBJ2-4, is GAGVSQSPSNKVTEKGKDVELRCDPISGHTALYWYRQSLGQGLEFLIYFQGNSAPDKSGLPSDRFSAERTGGSVSTLTIQRTQQEDSAVYLCASSLEGRGGNIQYFGAGTRLSVL.

This clonotype was counted ten times or more. The genes are TRBV7-3 and TRBJ2-3; unclear D gene. The CDR3 is 17 amino acids. V was cut by 0 bases and J by 0 bases, with 13 bases left in between. CDR1 and CDR2 (germline): SGHTA, FQGTGA. The DNA for the CDR3 is TGTGCCAGCAGCTTAACGAGTCCGGGTTCTAGCACAGATACGCAGTATTTT. Its translation is CASSLTSPGSSTDTQYF.

This clonotype appeared many times. The rearrangement links TRBV20-1 to TRBJ2-3; D is perhaps TRBD1 (5 bases). CDR1 and CDR2 from the germline V gene are DFQATT and SNEGSKA (reference sequence). V was trimmed by 5 bases and J by 1 base, leaving 10 bases between them. This CDR3 comprises 13 residues. As DNA, the CDR3 is TGCAGTGCTCCCGGACATCGCACAGATACGCAGTATTTT. This gives the protein CSAPGHRTDTQYF.

The gene calls are TRBV2 and TRBJ1-2; 8 bases are shared with TRBD1. The V segment lost 6 bases and the J segment 4 bases; nucleotides outside the gene matches: 7. The CDR3 is made up of 14 amino acids. Germline V CDR1 and CDR2: SNHLY, FYNNEI. CDR3 sequence (DNA): TGTGCCAGCAGCGGACAGGGACAGAGCTATGGCTACACCTTC. This codes for CASSGQGQSYGYTF.

This clonotype has a handful of counts. The chain carries TRBV20-1 and TRBJ2-3; TRBD2 is a possible D gene (5 bases). V lost 5 bases and J lost 2, with 14 bases in between. This CDR3 spans 14 amino acids. Germline values: CDR1 DFQATT, CDR2 SNEGSKA (reference sequence). The CDR3 DNA sequence: TGCAGTGCTGGGAGCAGCACCTTCACAGATACGCAGTATTTT. As protein: CSAGSSTFTDTQYF.

This clonotype was seen a few times. V is TRBV24-1 and J is TRBJ2-5; the D gene is possibly TRBD2 (5 bases). V was shortened by 3 bases and J by 7 bases, with 14 bases between the two germline ends. Germline loops: CDR1 KGHDR, CDR2 SFDVKD. The length of the CDR3 is 14 residues. The CDR3 is CATSDPSHEGTQYF. CDR3 in DNA: TGTGCCACCAGTGATCCCTCTCACGAGGGGACCCAGTACTTC.

There are many counts of this clonotype. The chain employs TRBV24-1 and TRBJ2-1, with 8 bases that match TRBD1. The length of the CDR3 is 16 residues. Germline CDR1 KGHDR, CDR2 SFDVKD. Losses at the gene ends were 2 bases for V and 6 bases for J; bases not matched to a gene: 8. Here the CDR3 reads CATSDSYRGFSNEQFF. CDR3 nucleotide sequence: TGTGCCACCAGTGATTCATACAGGGGGTTCAGCAATGAGCAGTTCTTC.

This clonotype was recorded many times. This chain joins TRBV20-1 and TRBJ2-1; D possibly corresponds to TRBD1 (6 bases). The CDR3 is 14 amino acids. The V gene lost 1 base and the J gene lost 4 bases, with 11 bases spanning the gap. CDR1 is DFQATT, CDR2 SNEGSKA, per germline (reference sequence). CDR3 loop: CSARGQGGYNEQFF. CDR3 nucleotide sequence: TGCAGTGCTAGAGGGCAAGGGGGTTACAATGAGCAGTTCTTC.

The genes are TRBV27 and TRBJ1-1; D gene unclear. The CDR3 length is 13 residues. Germline values: CDR1 MNHEY, CDR2 SMNVEV (reference sequence). Trimming stripped 6 bases from V and 4 bases from J, with 12 bases between. This chain's CDR3 is CASRWSRGTEAFF. The CDR3 DNA reads as TGTGCCAGCAGGTGGTCACGGGGCACTGAAGCTTTCTTT.

The V gene is TRBV6-2 or TRBV6-3, the J gene TRBJ2-1, with 10 bases matching TRBD2. Germline CDR1 and CDR2: MNHEY and SVGEGT. The CDR3 is 15 amino acids. With 5 bases clipped from V and 9 bases from J, the junction kept 10 bases outside the gene matches. The CDR3 loop reads CASSASGGAKIEQFF. CDR3 sequence (DNA): TGTGCCAGCAGTGCCAGCGGGGGGGCGAAGATTGAGCAGTTCTTC.

The rearrangement links TRBV5-1 to TRBJ2-2; maybe TRBD1 (5 bases). The CDR3 loop spans 15 amino acids. V lost 0 bases, J lost 3 bases, and 9 bases lay in between. Germline values: CDR1 SGHRS, CDR2 YFSETQ. The CDR3 is CASSLEGPHTGELFF. For the CDR3, the DNA is TGCGCCAGCAGCTTGGAGGGGCCCCACACCGGGGAGCTGTTTTTT.

This clonotype was seen at least ten times. The rearrangement links TRBV6-1 to TRBJ2-7, with TRBD1 identical over 7 bases. The CDR3 covers 14 residues. The V gene's germline CDR1 is MNHNS and CDR2 SASEGT. V lost 5 bases to trimming and J lost 2 bases; unmatched junction nucleotides: 6. The CDR3 DNA is TGTGCCAGCAGTAAGGGACAGCCCCCCTACGAGCAGTACTTC. It encodes CASSKGQPPYEQYF.

This clonotype was seen only a few times. The chain carries TRBV5-1 and TRBJ2-4, with TRBD1 identical over 12 bases. The better agreement between TRBJ2-7 and the DNA end casts doubt on the J call. This CDR3 spans 15 amino acids. Germline values: CDR1 SGHRS, CDR2 YFSETQ. The CDR3 loop is CASSWGQGAFYEQYF. Here the CDR3 DNA reads TGCGCCAGCAGCTGGGGACAGGGGGCATTCTACGAGCAGTACTTC.

The V call is TRBV7-6, the J call TRBJ1-1, with D possibly being TRBD1 (6 bases). Germline V lookup: CDR1 SGHVS, CDR2 FNYEAQ. The V end was cut by 0 bases, the J end by 1 base, with 18 bases between. This CDR3 is 18 amino acids long. The CDR3 is CASSLAPRGGGKNTEAFF. The DNA for the CDR3 is TGTGCCAGCAGCTTAGCGCCAAGAGGGGGGGGAAAGAACACTGAAGCTTTCTTT. Drawing the rest from reference TRBV7-6 and TRBJ1-1, the complete variable domain is GAGVSQSPRYKVTKRGQDVALRCDPISGHVSLYWYRQALGQGPEFLTYFNYEAQQDKSGLPNDRFSAERPEGSISTLTIQRTEQRDSAMYRCASSLAPRGGGKNTEAFFGQGTRLTVV.

The sample holds a few counts of this clonotype. This chain links TRBV20-1 with TRBJ2-7; 8 bases match TRBD1. The germline V gene encodes CDR1 DFQATT and CDR2 SNEGSKA (reference sequence). J gave up 2 bases and V 0 bases, and 3 bases lay outside the gene matches. CDR3 length: 14 amino acids. CDR3 region: CSARDRGHAYEQYF. For the CDR3, the DNA is TGCAGTGCTAGAGACAGGGGGCACGCCTACGAGCAGTACTTC.

The V and J genes are TRBV20-1 and TRBJ2-3, with 14 bases fitting TRBD2. The CDR3 contains 16 residues. V shed 2 bases and J 8 bases; nucleotides not matched to a gene: 9. Germline V gene data show CDR1 as DFQATT and CDR2 as SNEGSKA (reference sequence). CDR3 protein: CSARLTSGGAVGTQYF. CDR3 bases: TGCAGTGCTAGACTGACTAGCGGGGGGGCCGTGGGTACGCAGTATTTT.